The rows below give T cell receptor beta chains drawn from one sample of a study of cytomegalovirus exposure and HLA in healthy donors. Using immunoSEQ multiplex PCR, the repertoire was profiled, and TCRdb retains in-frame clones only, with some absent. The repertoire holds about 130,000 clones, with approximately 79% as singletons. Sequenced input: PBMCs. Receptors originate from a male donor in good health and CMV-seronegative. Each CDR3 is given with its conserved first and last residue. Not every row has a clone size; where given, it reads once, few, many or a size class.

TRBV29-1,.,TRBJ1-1,CSVNRDMNTEAFF
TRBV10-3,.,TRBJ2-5,CAIRPGQGGETQYF
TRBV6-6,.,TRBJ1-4,CASSLATVAEKLFF
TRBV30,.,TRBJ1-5,CAWSVQGNQPQHF
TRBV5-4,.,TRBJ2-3,CASSSGLAGGLSTDTQYF
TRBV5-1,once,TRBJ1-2,CASSLAGRPLEGYTF
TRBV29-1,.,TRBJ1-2,CSVPRADGYTF
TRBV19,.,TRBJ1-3,CASSATGVGNTIYF
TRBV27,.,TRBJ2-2,CASGRTRGTGELFF
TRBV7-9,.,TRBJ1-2,CASSLGGLLYGYTF
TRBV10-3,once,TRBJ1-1,CAISESGGLGGMTTEAFF
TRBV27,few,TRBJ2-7,CASSGGSSYEQYF
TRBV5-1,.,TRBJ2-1,CASSLGTFSNEQFF
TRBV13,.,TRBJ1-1,CASSLVQGPIPEAFF
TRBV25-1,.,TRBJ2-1,CASSDLDGGNYNEQFF
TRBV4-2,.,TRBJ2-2,CASSPRGGLDTGELFF
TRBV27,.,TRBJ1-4,CASTGQGTNEKLFF
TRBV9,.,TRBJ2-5,CASSVGASGTQETQYF
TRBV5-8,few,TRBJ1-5,CASRPGGRPNQPQHF
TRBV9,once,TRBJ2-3,CASSARQLLTDTQYF
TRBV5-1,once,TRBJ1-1,CASSLGSGSTEAFF
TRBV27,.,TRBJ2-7,CASSQTRAYEQYF
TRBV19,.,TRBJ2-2,CASSSGLAGGTNTGELFF
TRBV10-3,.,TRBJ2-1,CAISEGSSYNEQFF
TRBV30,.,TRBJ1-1,CAWSLLRETEAFF
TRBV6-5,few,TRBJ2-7,CASSYSGTGGSEQYF
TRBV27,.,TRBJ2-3,CASSLATSEGTDTQYF
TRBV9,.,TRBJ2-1,CASSVGSSGGAFEQFF
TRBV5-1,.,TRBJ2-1,CASSSDSGGNNEQFF
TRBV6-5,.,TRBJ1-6,CASSYRGQSRTLHF
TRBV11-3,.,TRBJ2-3,CASSPDRIASGINTDTQYF
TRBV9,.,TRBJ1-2,CASSVGGYGYTF
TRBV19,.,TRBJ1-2,CASSISLTGKDGYTF
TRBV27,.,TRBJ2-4,CASSFRDRDIGTKNIQYF
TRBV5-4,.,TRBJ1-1,CASSRPQGAGTEAFF
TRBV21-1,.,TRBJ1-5,CASSKPPGGLNQPQHF
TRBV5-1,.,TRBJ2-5,CASSLVLAGGQETQYF
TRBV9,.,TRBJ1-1,CASSVVQGMNTEAFF
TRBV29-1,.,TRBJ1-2,CSAFSAVQGTNYGYTF
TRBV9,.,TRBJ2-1,CASSAGNRGRSYNEQFF
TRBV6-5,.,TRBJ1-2,CASSYSGTGVDYGYTF
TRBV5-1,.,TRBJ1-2,CASSLATQGTYGYTF
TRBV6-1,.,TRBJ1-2,CASSEDRGGVYYGYTF
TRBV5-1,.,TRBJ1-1,CASSFTGAGNTEAFF
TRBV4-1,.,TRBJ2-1,CASSQDGTSYNEQFF
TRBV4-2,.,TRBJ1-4,CASSQGLGEQGIEKLFF
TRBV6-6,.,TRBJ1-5,CASSRTGGNQPQHF
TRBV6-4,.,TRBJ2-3,CASSERAGHTQYF
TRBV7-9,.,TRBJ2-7,CSSSLGVYEQYF
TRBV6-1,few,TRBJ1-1,CASSEWDQGSAFF
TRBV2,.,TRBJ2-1,CASSEMGLGGGEQFF
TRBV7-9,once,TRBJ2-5,CASSYPRRLAGAQETQYF
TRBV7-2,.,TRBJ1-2,CASSLEGQGTEGYTF
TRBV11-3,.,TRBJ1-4,CASSPGGSGAGEKLFF
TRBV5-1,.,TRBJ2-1,CASSLNRNEQFF
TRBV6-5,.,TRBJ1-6,CASRRASSYNSPLHF
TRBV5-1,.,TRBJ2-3,CASRSRGSTDTQYF
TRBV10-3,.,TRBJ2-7,CAISRDGSSYGQYF
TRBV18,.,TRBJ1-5,CATAGGTAQPQHF